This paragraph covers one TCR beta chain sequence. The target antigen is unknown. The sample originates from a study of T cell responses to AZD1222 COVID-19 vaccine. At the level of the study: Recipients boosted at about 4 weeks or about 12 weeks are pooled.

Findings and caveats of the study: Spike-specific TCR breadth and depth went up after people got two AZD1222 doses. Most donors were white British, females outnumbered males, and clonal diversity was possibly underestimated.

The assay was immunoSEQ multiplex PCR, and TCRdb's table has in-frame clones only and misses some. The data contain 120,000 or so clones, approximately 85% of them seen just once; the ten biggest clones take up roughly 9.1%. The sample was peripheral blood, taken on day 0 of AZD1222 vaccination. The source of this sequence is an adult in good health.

The CDR3 sequence is CASSFLAGAIQETQYF. The CDR3 region has the DNA TGTGCCAGCAGCTTCCTAGCGGGGGCTATCCAAGAGACCCAGTACTTC. The V and J genes are TRBV11-2 and TRBJ2-5; 10 nucleotides align to TRBD2. V shed 3 bases, J shed 1 base, and the junction held 5 bases outside the gene matches. Germline V lookup: CDR1 SGHAT, CDR2 FQNNGV. This CDR3 has 16 amino acids.